This T cell receptor (beta chain) was found in a study of cytomegalovirus exposure and HLA in healthy donors. Study information: The Caucasian-associated ancestry cluster contained roughly four fifths of the approximately 390 genotyped donors. Overall study results and limits: Later genetic work tied a missense DCLRE1C variant to beta-chain V and J trimming. There were reportedly fewer N-insertions in an Asian-associated ancestry cluster than the approximately 670-donor mean, in a later analysis. Highest at DRB1 and lowest at HLA-C, TCR association rates differed among HLA loci in a later analysis.

The primer mix had 60 Vbeta and 13 Jbeta primers. TCRdb's copy holds only in-frame clones and misses some; the assay was immunoSEQ multiplex PCR. This sample has roughly 170,000 clones, with roughly 80% found just once. In regard to this clone: The antigen is unknown.

The CDR3 is 15 residues long. Germline CDR1 reads MNHNS; CDR2 reads SASEGT. V lost 5 bases and J lost 1; bases outside the gene matches: 4. Sequenced: PBMCs. The receptor's source is a man in his thirties or forties in good health and CMV-seropositive. The chain employs TRBV6-1 and TRBJ1-4; 7 nucleotides match TRBD1. The CDR3 spells CASSRTGVTNEKLFF. CDR3 bases: TGTGCCAGCAGTAGAACAGGGGTAACTAATGAAAAACTGTTTTTT.